This T cell receptor beta chain was obtained from a study of identical twins. The table lists this clonotype with many counts. Germline V gene sequence: CDR1 DFQATT, CDR2 SNEGSKA (reference sequence). V lost 4 bases to trimming and J lost 2 bases, with 8 bases between them. The CDR3 has 12 amino acids. Via MiXCR, TCRdb re-called the 5' RACE reads, giving one row per CDR3 protein. The table includes 450,000 or so distinct CDR3 sequences, around 20% detected once. This chain joins TRBV20-1 and TRBJ1-2; possibly TRBD1 for D (6 bases). This sequence was found in a man aged 50 or older in good health. The sample consisted of naive T cells sorted from blood. The CDR3 DNA is TGCAGTGCTATGGACAGAAACTATGGCTACACCTTC. This codes for CSAMDRNYGYTF.